The clone carrying this T cell receptor (beta chain) occurred a few times. Its matching antigen is unknown. The entry originates in a study of human T cells and chemical hapten exposure. The library tagged each cDNA molecule with unique molecular identifiers. TCRdb fed the RACE reads into MiXCR, producing one record per CDR3 protein. This table has 50,000 or so distinct CDR3 sequences, more than 9.5% appearing once. Findings and caveats of the study: Versus controls, significantly more large CDR3 similarity clusters arose from expanded TCRs.

Time point meaning: patch test 3, about 24 weeks after DPC sensitization. Documented treatment: therapeutic diphenylcyclopropenone sensitization with weekly scalp DPC. Patients had alopecia, were aged 18 to 70, and were not pregnant. The V end lost 3 bases, the J end lost 7 bases, and 10 bases lay between the germline ends. This CDR3 has 14 amino acids. The sequence came from a woman aged 40 to 50 with alopecia areata. Some clones in this sample may be carry-over from other donors' samples. Specimen: whole blood, collected in connection with sensitization to the hapten diphenylcyclopropenone (DPC). The chain combines TRBV12-3 or TRBV12-4 with TRBJ1-6; perhaps TRBD1 as D (5 bases). This chain's CDR3 is CASSLGDLNSPLHF. The CDR3 DNA follows: TGTGCCAGCAGTTTGGGGGACCTAAATTCACCCCTCCACTTT.